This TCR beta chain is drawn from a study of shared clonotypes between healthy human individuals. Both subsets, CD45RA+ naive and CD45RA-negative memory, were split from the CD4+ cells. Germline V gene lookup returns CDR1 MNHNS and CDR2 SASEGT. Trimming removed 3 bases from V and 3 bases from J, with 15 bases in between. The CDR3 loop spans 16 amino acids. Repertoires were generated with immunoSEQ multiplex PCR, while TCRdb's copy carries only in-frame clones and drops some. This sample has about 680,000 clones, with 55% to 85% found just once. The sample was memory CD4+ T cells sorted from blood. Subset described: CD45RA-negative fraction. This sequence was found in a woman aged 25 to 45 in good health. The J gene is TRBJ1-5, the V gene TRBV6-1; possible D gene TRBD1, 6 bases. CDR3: CASSEGRGTFNQPQHF. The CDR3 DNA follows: TGTGCCAGCAGTGAGGGCCGTGGGACATTCAATCAGCCCCAGCATTTT.